Shown below are 12 T cell receptor beta chains from a single sample sequenced in a study of T cell changes during pregnancy in multiple sclerosis. Sequenced by immunoSEQ multiplex PCR; TCRdb stores in-frame clones only, minus some. The repertoire has around 35,000 clones, approximately 87% of them found once; the top ten carry roughly 4.7%. Sequenced material: CD8+ T cells from peripheral blood mononuclear cells, taken after pregnancy. The receptors come from a female donor with multiple sclerosis, enrolled in a pregnancy study.

The genes are TRBV6-6 and TRBJ1-2; 7 nucleotides line up with TRBD1. This CDR3 region has 15 residues. The germline gives CDR1 MNHNY, CDR2 SVGAGI (reference sequence). The ends lost 4 bases at V and 6 bases at J; junction bases unmatched: 11. The CDR3 protein is CASSLSGTALDGYTF. The DNA of the CDR3 is TGTGCCAGCAGTTTATCCGGGACAGCGTTGGATGGCTACACCTTC.

The chain carries TRBV27 and TRBJ2-3; D gene ambiguous. The germline V gene encodes CDR1 MNHEY and CDR2 SMNVEV (reference sequence). Trimming shortened V by 6 bases and J by 2 bases, and 3 bases separated the two germline ends. The CDR3 runs to 11 residues. Here the CDR3 DNA reads TGTGCCAGCAGCTCCACAGATACGCAGTATTTT. Translated, it gives CASSSTDTQYF.

CDR3 loop: CASSERRTGELFF. The CDR3 DNA reads as TGTGCCAGCAGTGAACGGAGGACCGGGGAGCTGTTTTTT. The chain employs TRBV2 and TRBJ2-2; D might be TRBD2 (5 bases). This CDR3 comprises 13 residues. The germline gives CDR1 SNHLY, CDR2 FYNNEI. Trimming stripped 2 bases from V and 5 bases from J, with 6 bases between.

The chain recombines TRBV7-9 with TRBJ1-2; TRBD1 is a possible D gene (5 bases). Between the trimmed V and J ends, which lost 8 bases and 3 bases, there was a span of 16 bases. Germline assignment: CDR1 SEHNR and CDR2 FQNEAQ (reference sequence). The CDR3 length is 14 residues. The CDR3 nucleotides are TGTGCCAGCGTTAGTAGGCAAGGGGACTATGGCTACACCTTC. This codes for CASVSRQGDYGYTF.

The chain recombines TRBV29-1 with TRBJ2-1; no firm D call. Germline V gene lookup returns CDR1 SQVTM and CDR2 ANQGSEA. V was clipped by 3 bases and J by 4 bases, with 13 bases between them. The CDR3 extends over 14 amino acids. CDR3 coding DNA: TGCAGCGTTGACCCCCAGGCCGCATACAATGAGCAGTTCTTC. Translation gives CSVDPQAAYNEQFF.

The J gene is TRBJ1-6, the V gene TRBV4-1; D is ambiguous. Per germline, CDR1 MGHRA and CDR2 YSYEKL. The V end lost 1 base, the J end lost 5 bases, and 6 bases lay between the germline ends. The CDR3 contains 14 residues. CDR3 in amino acids: CASSQGLDNSPLHF. In DNA, the CDR3 is TGCGCCAGCAGCCAAGGGCTTGATAATTCACCCCTCCACTTT.

The V call is TRBV6-5, the J call TRBJ2-7; tentative D call: TRBD2 (6 bases). CDR1 MNHEY and CDR2 SVGAGI come from the germline V gene. Between the trimmed V and J ends, which lost 4 bases and 2 bases, there was a span of 15 bases. The CDR3 consists of 15 residues. This CDR3 reads CASSSLAWEAYEQYF. For the CDR3, the DNA is TGTGCCAGCAGTTCACTTGCATGGGAGGCCTACGAGCAGTACTTC.

This clone was observed a few times. V usage is TRBV28 and J usage is TRBJ1-2, with 7 bases identical to TRBD1. Germline trimming cut 5 bases from V and 6 bases from J; bases unmatched to any gene: 3. This CDR3 comprises 12 residues. Germline V CDR1 and CDR2: MDHEN, SYDVKM. In DNA, the CDR3 is TGTGCCAGCAGTACCGGACAGGATGGCTACACCTTC. As protein: CASSTGQDGYTF.

This chain connects TRBV10-3 to TRBJ2-1, with D perhaps matching TRBD1 (6 bases). CDR1 is ENHRY and CDR2 is SYGVKD in the germline V gene. V shed 6 bases and J shed 2 bases, with 17 bases lying between them. CDR3 length: 16 residues. For the CDR3, the DNA is TGTGCCATCAGAGGAACCGCAGGGGATACCTACAATGAGCAGTTCTTC. Its translation: CAIRGTAGDTYNEQFF.

J is TRBJ2-3 and V is TRBV5-4, with TRBD2 as a possible D gene (6 bases). This CDR3 is 17 amino acids long. Germline lookup yields CDR1 SGHNT and CDR2 YYREEE (reference sequence). Between the trimmed V and J ends, which lost 4 bases and 8 bases, there was a span of 26 bases. In nucleotides, the CDR3 is TGTGCCAGCAGCCCTCTGACGACTAGTTTACCTTCAGGTACGCAGTATTTT. Its protein is CASSPLTTSLPSGTQYF.

The J gene is TRBJ2-7, the V gene TRBV19; 7 nucleotides agree with TRBD1. Losses at the gene ends were 5 bases for V and 4 bases for J; bases not matched to a gene: 8. The V gene's germline CDR1 is LNHDA and CDR2 SQIVND (reference sequence). This CDR3 contains 14 residues. This chain's CDR3 is CASSHRGVGYEQYF. The CDR3 DNA reads TGTGCCAGTAGTCACAGGGGAGTTGGTTACGAGCAGTACTTC.

This clone was counted a single time. The chain couples TRBV28 to TRBJ2-7; D is possibly TRBD2 (5 bases). CDR1 is MDHEN, CDR2 SYDVKM, per germline. V lost 3 bases, J lost 5 bases, and 11 bases lay in between. The CDR3 is made up of 13 amino acids. CDR3 in amino acids: CASSFRGLDEQYF. CDR3 coding DNA: TGTGCCAGCAGTTTTAGAGGGCTCGACGAGCAGTACTTC.